Reported below is one T cell receptor (beta chain). The data stem from a study of blood T cell repertoires in COVID-19. Profiling relied on immunoSEQ multiplex PCR, and the TCRdb table lists in-frame clones only, not all of them. The repertoire holds 190,000 or so clones, with over 70% as singletons. This CDR3 is built from 14 residues. Germline loops: CDR1 LNHDA, CDR2 SQIVND (reference sequence). Between the trimmed V and J ends, which lost 10 bases and 0 bases, there was a span of 13 bases. The TCR comes from a man in his fifties or sixties with active or convalescent COVID-19. This chain joins TRBV19 and TRBJ1-5; D perhaps matches TRBD1 (6 bases). The sequenced sample consisted of peripheral blood. The CDR3 DNA reads TGTGCCACCAAGGACAGAAATAGCAATCAGCCCCAGCATTTT. It yields the protein CATKDRNSNQPQHF.